Listed here are 20 T cell receptor beta chains from one sample, sequenced in a study of STAT5B mutations in CD4+ large granular lymphocyte leukemia. Clones were read by immunoSEQ multiplex PCR, and TCRdb kept only the in-frame ones, dropping some. Of around 33,000 clones listed, roughly 80% are singletons. The material sequenced was CD4+ T cells from blood buffy coats. Receptor source: a human donor in good health.

The J gene is TRBJ2-7, the V gene TRBV7-2; TRBD2 matches 14 bases. Germline lookup yields CDR1 SGHTA and CDR2 FQGNSA. With V trimmed by 7 bases and J by 5 bases, 4 bases remained unmatched. CDR3 size: 14 residues. CDR3 bases: TGTGCCAGCACCATGGGACTAGCGGGAGACGAGCAGTACTTC. It encodes CASTMGLAGDEQYF.

This clone appeared a single time. The chain recombines TRBV21-1 with TRBJ1-5; the table's TRBD1 call for D was not verified on the DNA. TRBV21-1 is a pseudogene. CDR3 length: 18 residues. This CDR3 reads CASFPGDRGLKGNQPQHF. The CDR3, as DNA: TGTGCCAGCTTCCCCGGGGACAGGGGGCTTAAGGGCAATCAGCCCCAGCATTTT.

The V and J genes are TRBV7-2 and TRBJ2-4; 11 nucleotides agree with TRBD1. The V and J ends lost 4 bases and 5 bases, in that order; junction bases with no gene match: 4. The germline gives CDR1 SGHTA, CDR2 FQGNSA. This CDR3 has 15 residues. The CDR3 spells CASSYGQGAENIQYF. As DNA, the CDR3 is TGTGCCAGCAGCTATGGACAGGGGGCGGAAAACATTCAGTACTTC.

The V call is TRBV30, the J call TRBJ1-2, with D unclear. The CDR3 is made up of 14 amino acids. The germline gives CDR1 GTSNPN, CDR2 SVGIG (reference sequence). V was clipped by 1 base and J by 2 bases, with 11 bases between them. The CDR3 DNA follows: TGTGCCTGGAGTGCAGGCCCGTTCAACTATGGCTACACCTTC. It codes for CAWSAGPFNYGYTF.

The chain joins TRBV4-2 to TRBJ2-1; 12 positions agree with TRBD2. Germline CDR1 is LGHNA and CDR2 is YNFKEQ. J lost 7 bases, V lost 3 bases, and 16 bases had no gene match. The CDR3 spans 19 residues. CDR3 DNA sequence: TGTGCCAGCAGCCACGCCGGGACTAGCGGGTCCCTCCTGGGGAATGAGCAGTTCTTC. Encoded protein: CASSHAGTSGSLLGNEQFF.

The CDR3 nucleotides read TGTGCCAGCAGCATGAGCACAGATACGCAGTATTTT. Residues: CASSMSTDTQYF. V is TRBV5-4 and J is TRBJ2-3; D remains ambiguous. Deletions cut 4 bases from V and 0 bases from J, with 3 bases between. CDR1 is SGHNT and CDR2 is YYREEE in the germline V gene (reference sequence). The CDR3 totals 12 residues.

The genes are TRBV5-5 and TRBJ2-2; no definite D call. Germline loops: CDR1 SGHKS, CDR2 YYEKEE (reference sequence). The CDR3 loop spans 12 amino acids. V was cut by 0 bases and J by 7 bases, with 4 bases left in between. DNA for the CDR3: TGTGCCAGCAGCTTGGGTGACGGGGAGCTGTTTTTT. Its translation is CASSLGDGELFF.

V gene TRBV18 combines with J gene TRBJ1-2; D remains ambiguous. There are 14 residues in the CDR3. Germline assignment: CDR1 KGHSH and CDR2 LQKENI. V lost 2 bases and J lost 4, with 11 bases in between. The CDR3 DNA is TGTGCCAGCTCACCAGGACGGCCCCTCTATGGCTACACCTTC. Amino acids: CASSPGRPLYGYTF.

The chain's CDR3 is CASSQDPAGRGNTEAFF. Written as DNA, the CDR3 is TGCGCCAGCAGCCAAGATCCGGCAGGGAGGGGGAACACTGAAGCTTTCTTT. This chain joins TRBV4-3 and TRBJ1-1, with D maybe TRBD1 (5 bases). Per the germline V gene, CDR1 is LGHNA and CDR2 is YSLEER. The ends were cut back, 0 bases at V and 1 base at J, with 15 bases in the middle. The CDR3 covers 17 residues.

This chain uses TRBV4-3 with TRBJ2-1, with D unclear. This CDR3 has 15 residues. The ends were cut back, 0 bases at V and 4 bases at J, with 10 bases in the middle. Germline V lookup: CDR1 LGHNA, CDR2 YSLEER. The CDR3 here is CASSQDGGTYNEQFF. In DNA, the CDR3 is TGCGCCAGCAGCCAAGACGGCGGTACGTACAATGAGCAGTTCTTC.

This rearrangement joins TRBV9 to TRBJ2-1; 9 nucleotides align to TRBD1. The CDR3 is made up of 18 amino acids. V trimming: 4 bases; J trimming: 5 bases; junction bases outside the gene matches: 16. In germline, CDR1 is SGDLS, CDR2 YYNGEE. The DNA for the CDR3 is TGTGCCAGCAGCCTTCGAAATACCCCGGGACAGGGAAACAATGAGCAGTTCTTC. Protein: CASSLRNTPGQGNNEQFF.

The CDR3 reads CAWSPGQGADTQYF. CDR3 sequence (DNA): TGTGCCTGGAGTCCGGGACAGGGGGCAGATACGCAGTATTTT. This sequence joins TRBV30 and TRBJ2-3, with TRBD1 matching over 11 bases. The V segment lost 2 bases and the J segment 4 bases; nucleotides outside the gene matches: 2. Germline V gene sequence: CDR1 GTSNPN, CDR2 SVGIG (reference sequence). The CDR3 extends over 14 amino acids.

The chain recombines TRBV7-2 with TRBJ2-7; D remains unclear. CDR3 length: 14 amino acids. Germline V CDR1 and CDR2: SGHTA, FQGNSA. With 0 bases removed from V and 5 bases from J, the gap between germline ends came to 11 bases. The chain's CDR3 is CASSLAGPRNEQYF. The CDR3 DNA is TGTGCCAGCAGCTTAGCAGGGCCCAGAAACGAGCAGTACTTC.

This chain links TRBV19 with TRBJ2-5; 9 nucleotides align to TRBD1. Germline V gives CDR1 LNHDA, CDR2 SQIVND (reference sequence). There are 14 residues in the CDR3. V trimming: 4 bases; J trimming: 5 bases; junction bases outside the gene matches: 5. The CDR3 bases are TGTGCCAGTAGTACACAGGGGGCACAGGAGACCCAGTACTTC. This gives the protein CASSTQGAQETQYF.

The chain has TRBV7-9 and TRBJ2-5; 8 bases line up with TRBD2. After removal of 8 bases from V and 7 bases from J, the junction contained 9 bases not matched to a gene. CDR1 is SEHNR and CDR2 is FQNEAQ in the germline V gene (reference sequence). The CDR3 is 13 residues long. The CDR3 loop is CASSPGTRGTQYF. The CDR3 region has the DNA TGTGCCAGCTCCCCCGGGACTAGAGGGACCCAGTACTTC. Full variable domain (remainder filled in from reference TRBV7-9 and TRBJ2-5): DTGVSQNPRHKITKRGQNVTFRCDPISEHNRLYWYRQTLGQGPEFLTYFQNEAQLEKSRLLSDRFSAERPKGSFSTLEIQRTEQGDSAMYLCASSPGTRGTQYFGPGTRLLVL.

This sequence joins TRBV5-1 and TRBJ2-1; TRBD1 aligns across 8 bases. V was clipped by 0 bases and J by 6 bases; unmatched bases: 5. Germline CDR1 reads SGHRS; CDR2 reads YFSETQ. The CDR3 extends over 15 amino acids. CDR3 sequence reads: CASSLGMTGVNEQFF. The DNA for the CDR3 is TGCGCCAGCAGCTTGGGAATGACAGGGGTCAATGAGCAGTTCTTC.

On this clone: The same CDR3 also results from other DNA sequences found in this sample. The chain uses TRBV30 and TRBJ2-6; D uncertain. Germline V gene lookup returns CDR1 GTSNPN and CDR2 SVGIG (reference sequence). The CDR3 runs 15 residues. The V end was cut by 0 bases, the J end by 4 bases, with 10 bases between. The CDR3 coding sequence is TGTGCCTGGAGTGTACGAGCTACAGGGGCCAACGTCCTGACTTTC. Translation: CAWSVRATGANVLTF.

The chain recombines TRBV5-4 with TRBJ2-7; TRBD2 matches at 7 bases. The CDR3 sequence is 16 residues long. Germline V gene sequence: CDR1 SGHNT, CDR2 YYREEE (reference sequence). J lost 4 bases, V lost 3 bases, and 13 bases had no gene match. The CDR3 here is CASSSPAGDSGYEQYF. For the CDR3, the DNA is TGTGCCAGCAGCTCACCCGCGGGAGATAGCGGTTACGAGCAGTACTTC.

V is TRBV13 and J is TRBJ2-2; 11 bases fit TRBD2. The junction had 10 bases not matched to a gene; V was cut back by 5 bases and J by 5 bases. This CDR3 is 17 amino acids long. The germline V gene has CDR1 PRHDT and CDR2 FYEKMQ (reference sequence). The CDR3 protein is CASSPRLAGLVTGELFF. The DNA of the CDR3 is TGTGCCAGCAGCCCTAGACTAGCGGGACTTGTAACCGGGGAGCTGTTTTTT.

The CDR3 DNA is TGTGCCAGCAGTAAGGACTCGTTCAATGAGCAGTTCTTC. Amino acids: CASSKDSFNEQFF. V usage is TRBV6-6 and J usage is TRBJ2-1, with D perhaps matching TRBD2 (5 bases). Trimming removed 5 bases from V and 6 bases from J, with 11 bases in between. Germline values: CDR1 MNHNY, CDR2 SVGAGI (reference sequence). CDR3 length: 13 amino acids.